These 27 T cell receptor beta chains came from one sample sequenced in a study of identical twins (dated by TCRdb to the mid-2010s). The library was built by means of 5' RACE. Sequencing was performed on an Illumina HiSeq 2000. TCRdb ran its own pipeline on the public reads, namely fastp trimming at Q25 and MiXCR clone calling, and kept in-frame beta chains. Duplicate CDR3 protein sequences are folded into a single record with the most common DNA and genes. In all, the sample holds approximately 670,000 distinct CDR3 sequences, and less than 7% of those were seen once. Jointly, the top ten make up about 1.8% of the sample. Sequenced sample: naive T cells sorted from blood. The sample's cell subset or site label is to be understood as: cells isolated with a human naive T-cell isolation kit. Receptor source: a man aged 18 to 30 in good health.

The chain has TRBV6-1 and TRBJ2-2; 10 bases map to TRBD2. CDR1 is MNHNS, CDR2 SASEGT, per germline. With 5 bases clipped from V and 6 bases from J, the junction kept 9 bases outside the gene matches. The CDR3 consists of 16 residues. CDR3 amino acids: CASSILAGEFPGELFF. The DNA of the CDR3 is TGTGCCAGCAGTATTCTAGCGGGAGAGTTCCCCGGGGAGCTGTTTTTT.

This clonotype has ten or more counts. The chain combines TRBV20-1 with TRBJ2-2; 11 bases map to TRBD2. The V gene end was trimmed by 2 bases and the J gene end by 5 bases; junction bases not matched to a gene: 1. This CDR3 spans 14 amino acids. The germline V gene encodes CDR1 DFQATT and CDR2 SNEGSKA (reference sequence). CDR3 DNA: TGCAGTGCTAGACCTAGCGGGAGGACCGGGGAGCTGTTTTTT. As protein: CSARPSGRTGELFF.

This clonotype was detected ten times or more. The V gene is TRBV9, the J gene TRBJ2-3; D is ambiguous. V lost 0 bases, J lost 3 bases, and 14 bases lay in between. The CDR3 has 16 residues. CDR1 is SGDLS and CDR2 is YYNGEE in the germline V gene. The CDR3: CASSVGDPPATDTQYF. The CDR3 DNA reads as TGTGCCAGCAGCGTAGGAGATCCACCGGCGACAGATACGCAGTATTTT.

This clonotype has at least ten counts. This sequence joins TRBV12-3 or TRBV12-4 and TRBJ2-3; D remains ambiguous. This CDR3 contains 12 residues. Deletions cut 3 bases from V and 2 bases from J, with 3 bases between. This CDR3 reads CASSFATDTQYF. DNA for the CDR3: TGTGCCAGCAGTTTCGCCACAGATACGCAGTATTTT.

This clonotype has at least ten counts. The chain has TRBV29-1 and TRBJ2-1, with 8 bases aligning to TRBD2. Trimming removed 7 bases from V and 5 bases from J; junction bases left unmatched: 7. CDR1 and CDR2 from the germline V gene are SQVTM and ANQGSEA. The length of the CDR3 is 13 residues. The CDR3 loop reads CSEGTRANNEQFF. The CDR3 DNA reads as TGCAGCGAAGGGACTAGGGCCAACAATGAGCAGTTCTTC.

The CDR3: CASSLLAGLAGRETQYF. The CDR3 DNA is TGTGCCAGCAGCTTGTTAGCGGGACTAGCGGGGAGGGAGACCCAGTACTTC. The chain couples TRBV5-5 to TRBJ2-5; 13 bases line up with TRBD2. Per the germline V gene, CDR1 is SGHKS and CDR2 is YYEKEE (reference sequence). V was clipped by 1 base and J by 5 bases; unmatched bases: 8. The CDR3 extends over 17 amino acids.

This clonotype was seen a handful of times. This chain joins TRBV4-2 and TRBJ2-3, with D uncertain. Germline V gene sequence: CDR1 LGHNA, CDR2 YNFKEQ. The CDR3 length is 14 residues. The V end was cut by 2 bases, the J end by 1 base, with 7 bases between. The DNA of the CDR3 is TGTGCCAGCAGCCAATACGGAGGCACAGATACGCAGTATTTT. Its translation is CASSQYGGTDTQYF.

The chain links TRBV11-2 to TRBJ2-5, with D tentatively TRBD2 (6 bases). V shed 5 bases and J shed 4 bases, with 17 bases lying between them. CDR1 SGHAT and CDR2 FQNNGV come from the germline V gene. The CDR3 loop spans 15 amino acids. The CDR3 nucleotides are TGTGCCAGCAGCGTCGGTTGGAGGGCTCTAGAGACCCAGTACTTC. Amino acids: CASSVGWRALETQYF. Together with reference TRBV11-2 and TRBJ2-5, the CDR3 gives the full variable domain: EAGVAQSPRYKIIEKRQSVAFWCNPISGHATLYWYQQILGQGPKLLIQFQNNGVVDDSQLPKDRFSAERLKGVDSTLKIQPAKLEDSAVYLCASSVGWRALETQYFGPGTRLLVL.

This clonotype was recorded many times. The CDR3 nucleotides read TGTGCCAGCAGAAGACAGGGGGCTTACGAGCAGTACTTC. It encodes CASRRQGAYEQYF. The V and J genes are TRBV25-1 and TRBJ2-7; 10 bases are shared with TRBD1. V trimming: 6 bases; J trimming: 4 bases; junction bases outside the gene matches: 3. This CDR3 spans 13 amino acids. CDR1 is MGHDK and CDR2 is SYGVNS in the germline V gene.

This clonotype was observed many times. The chain joins TRBV12-3 or TRBV12-4 to TRBJ1-1, with no clear D. V lost 5 bases to trimming and J lost 0 bases, with 4 bases between them. This CDR3 is built from 12 residues. The CDR3, as DNA: TGTGCCAGCAGTCCGATGAACACTGAAGCTTTCTTT. As protein: CASSPMNTEAFF.

This clonotype was seen repeatedly, ten times or more. The chain has TRBV25-1 and TRBJ2-7; perhaps TRBD1 as D (5 bases). Germline-derived CDR1 and CDR2 are MGHDK and SYGVNS. V was pared by 1 base and J by 3 bases, with 13 bases between. This CDR3 spans 15 amino acids. The CDR3 protein is CASSEWSQANYEQYF. In nucleotides, the CDR3 is TGTGCCAGCAGTGAATGGTCACAGGCCAACTACGAGCAGTACTTC.

This clonotype was picked up many times. The chain joins TRBV5-1 to TRBJ2-1, with D possibly TRBD2 on 5 matching bases. Trimming pared 4 bases from V and 5 bases from J, leaving 13 bases between. The length of the CDR3 is 14 residues. Germline assignment: CDR1 SGHRS and CDR2 YFSETQ. Here the CDR3 reads CASSGSGNNNEQFF. In nucleotides, the CDR3 is TGCGCCAGCAGCGGTTCCGGGAACAACAATGAGCAGTTCTTC.

This clonotype was seen repeatedly, ten times or more. V gene TRBV27 combines with J gene TRBJ2-3, with D unclear. The germline V gene encodes CDR1 MNHEY and CDR2 SMNVEV (reference sequence). The CDR3 has 17 residues. The germline V and J ends were trimmed by 5 bases and 2 bases, with 20 bases remaining between them. The CDR3 reads CASSPHDLSVITDTQYF. CDR3 sequence (DNA): TGTGCCAGCAGTCCCCACGACTTGAGCGTAATCACAGATACGCAGTATTTT.

This clonotype came up a few times. The chain carries TRBV11-2 and TRBJ2-1; 9 nucleotides line up with TRBD2. J was trimmed by 4 bases and V by 3 bases; bases with no gene match: 7. Germline V lookup: CDR1 SGHAT, CDR2 FQNNGV. This CDR3 is 16 amino acids long. CDR3 in DNA: TGTGCCAGCAGCTTGGAACGGCTAGCGGGATACAATGAGCAGTTCTTC. Translation: CASSLERLAGYNEQFF.

This clonotype was detected ten times or more. The gene calls are TRBV5-1 and TRBJ2-1; no firm D call. Germline CDR1 SGHRS, CDR2 YFSETQ. There are 15 residues in the CDR3. V was clipped by 4 bases and J by 2 bases, with 13 bases between them. CDR3 coding DNA: TGCGCCAGCAGCCCAGAAGGGCCCCCCTACAATGAGCAGTTCTTC. This sequence encodes CASSPEGPPYNEQFF. The whole variable domain, filled in from reference TRBV5-1 and TRBJ2-1, reads KAGVTQTPRYLIKTRGQQVTLSCSPISGHRSVSWYQQTPGQGLQFLFEYFSETQRNKGNFPGRFSGRQFSNSRSEMNVSTLELGDSALYLCASSPEGPPYNEQFFGPGTRLTVL.

The chain carries TRBV18 and TRBJ1-3; no clear D gene. Germline CDR1 is KGHSH and CDR2 is LQKENI. V was cut by 6 bases and J by 1 base, with 13 bases left in between. The CDR3 loop spans 15 amino acids. CDR3 in DNA: TGTGCCAGCTCTCAGTTGGGTGCTTCTGGAAACACCATATATTTT. The encoded protein is CASSQLGASGNTIYF.

This clonotype was seen at least ten times. This chain links TRBV5-1 with TRBJ1-1; D unclear. The V and J ends lost 4 bases and 0 bases respectively, with 16 bases between them. This CDR3 is 16 amino acids long. Germline CDR1 and CDR2: SGHRS and YFSETQ. The chain's CDR3 is CASSPNPIGMNTEAFF. As DNA, the CDR3 is TGCGCCAGCAGCCCGAATCCAATAGGCATGAACACTGAAGCTTTCTTT.

This clonotype has ten or more counts. The chain couples TRBV20-1 to TRBJ2-5; D is unclear. The germline V gene encodes CDR1 DFQATT and CDR2 SNEGSKA (reference sequence). V lost 8 bases and J 6 bases, leaving 7 bases between the germline ends. The CDR3 runs 9 residues. For the CDR3, the DNA is TGCAGTCTTGCTAAGACCCAGTACTTC. It specifies CSLAKTQYF.

This clonotype showed up just a few times. V is TRBV29-1 and J is TRBJ2-5; a possible D gene is TRBD2 (6 bases). CDR3 size: 13 residues. Deletions cut 4 bases from V and 5 bases from J, with 14 bases between. Germline values: CDR1 SQVTM, CDR2 ANQGSEA. The CDR3 DNA is TGCAGCGTTGCCCTCGGCGGGGCGGAGACCCAGTACTTC. Protein product: CSVALGGAETQYF.

This clonotype was picked up many times. One end of the junction is discordant with germline, which a read error may explain. The rearrangement uses TRBV12-3 or TRBV12-4 and TRBJ2-1, with 12 bases matching TRBD1. CDR3 size: 13 residues. The CDR3 spells CASSSGQGAKPVF. CDR3 in DNA: TGTGCCAGCAGTTCGGGACAGGGGGCAAAACCGGTCTTC.

This clonotype was recorded once. Mismatch with germline at one junction end may stem from a read error. This chain joins TRBV30 and TRBJ2-2; tentative D call: TRBD2 (5 bases). CDR3 length: 13 amino acids. The germline CDR1 and CDR2 sequences are GTSNPN and SVGIG (reference sequence). This CDR3 reads CAWSGTRTGELYF. The DNA for the CDR3 is TGTGCCTGGAGTGGGACTCGAACCGGGGAGCTGTATTTT.

In its sample, this clonotype was seen many times. The J gene is TRBJ1-4, the V gene TRBV5-1; D is unresolved. The V gene lost 1 base and the J gene lost 5 bases, with 9 bases spanning the gap. CDR3 length: 14 amino acids. In germline, CDR1 is SGHRS, CDR2 YFSETQ. The CDR3 sequence: CASSLSYRNEKLFF. In DNA, the CDR3 is TGCGCCAGCAGCTTGTCCTACCGGAATGAAAAACTGTTTTTT.

This clonotype was observed a few times. This rearrangement joins TRBV10-1 to TRBJ2-7; no definite D call. The length of the CDR3 is 15 residues. The ends were cut back, 8 bases at V and 2 bases at J, with 19 bases in the middle. CDR1 and CDR2 from the germline V gene are WNHNN and SYGVQD (reference sequence). Written as DNA, the CDR3 is TGCGCCAGCCGCCCAGGACGGAACCCCCCCTACGAGCAGTACGTC. Residues: CASRPGRNPPYEQYV.

The V call is TRBV6-1, the J call TRBJ2-3; D remains unclear. The CDR3 is 14 amino acids. The ends were cut back, 7 bases at V and 2 bases at J, with 13 bases in the middle. CDR1 MNHNS and CDR2 SASEGT come from the germline V gene. CDR3 in DNA: TGTGCCAGCATATTCCGGATATACACAGATACGCAGTATTTT. It yields the protein CASIFRIYTDTQYF.

This clonotype was found many times. The chain couples TRBV20-1 to TRBJ2-3; 13 nucleotides line up with TRBD2. The V segment lost 6 bases and the J segment 4 bases; nucleotides outside the gene matches: 7. The CDR3 extends over 15 amino acids. Germline loops: CDR1 DFQATT, CDR2 SNEGSKA (reference sequence). CDR3 region: CSAAGLAGVPDTQYF. CDR3 coding DNA: TGCAGTGCAGCCGGACTAGCGGGAGTGCCAGATACGCAGTATTTT.

The chain is built from TRBV5-5 and TRBJ2-2; TRBD2 is a possible D gene (6 bases). This CDR3 has 16 amino acids. The germline gives CDR1 SGHKS, CDR2 YYEKEE (reference sequence). V lost 3 bases, J lost 0 bases, and 12 bases lay in between. The CDR3 DNA sequence: TGTGCCAGCAGCTGGGGACGGAGGGCGAACACCGGGGAGCTGTTTTTT. This translates into CASSWGRRANTGELFF.

In this sample, this clonotype turned up once. This may arise from a read error, as a much more abundant clone is one base away. This chain links TRBV20-1 with TRBJ2-7; D remains ambiguous. V lost 0 bases, J lost 2 bases, and 11 bases lay in between. CDR1 is DFQATT, CDR2 SNEGSKA, per germline (reference sequence). This CDR3 region has 14 residues. The DNA of the CDR3 is TGCAGTGCTAGAGATGACACCTCTGCCTACGAGCAGTACTTC. This gives the protein CSARDDTSAYEQYF.